Following are 15 T cell receptor beta chains from one sample sequenced in a study of T-cell memory formation after mild COVID-19. TCRdb called the 5' RACE reads again in MiXCR, with one record for every CDR3 protein. The sample carries approximately 100,000 distinct CDR3 sequences, about 18% recorded once. What was sequenced was PBMCs or a T cell subset sorted from them (not recorded which). The receptors were gathered from an adult woman who had mild COVID-19 (a few samples of this study predate the infection). Cell type and time point are not known.

Many counts were recorded for this clonotype. The chain employs TRBV4-3 and TRBJ2-7, with D maybe TRBD2 (6 bases). Deletions cut 0 bases from V and 2 bases from J, with 17 bases between. The CDR3 spans 17 residues. Germline loops: CDR1 LGHNA, CDR2 YSLEER. The CDR3 region is CASSQDSDGSGTYEQYF. CDR3 in DNA: TGCGCCAGCAGCCAAGATTCGGACGGGAGTGGTACCTACGAGCAGTACTTC.

The V and J genes are TRBV2 and TRBJ1-2, with TRBD1 as a possible D gene (5 bases). V was cut by 3 bases and J by 7 bases, with 15 bases left in between. The CDR3 totals 14 residues. The germline V gene has CDR1 SNHLY and CDR2 FYNNEI. This CDR3 is CASSDLGAMRGYTF. CDR3 bases: TGTGCCAGCAGTGACTTAGGGGCGATGCGTGGCTACACCTTC.

This clonotype was observed a handful of times. The chain joins TRBV6-5 to TRBJ2-7; TRBD2 might be the D (6 bases). This CDR3 is 14 amino acids long. The germline gives CDR1 MNHEY, CDR2 SVGAGI. Trimming cost V 2 bases and J 2 bases, with 10 bases left between them. CDR3 coding DNA: TGTGCCAGCAGTTACCGCGGGGCTACCTACGAGCAGTACTTC. This encodes CASSYRGATYEQYF.

This clonotype was found many times. This chain links TRBV7-2 with TRBJ2-7; D unclear. Per the germline V gene, CDR1 is SGHTA and CDR2 is FQGNSA. This CDR3 is built from 14 residues. V was shortened by 6 bases and J by 0 bases, with 12 bases between the two germline ends. In nucleotides, the CDR3 is TGTGCCAGCAGTCCCGCCGGACCCTCCTACGAGCAGTACTTC. It translates to CASSPAGPSYEQYF.

The gene calls are TRBV7-6 and TRBJ2-7; TRBD1 aligns across 7 bases. V lost 5 bases and J lost 2; bases outside the gene matches: 18. The CDR3 has 18 amino acids. Germline values: CDR1 SGHVS, CDR2 FNYEAQ. The CDR3 DNA is TGTGCCAGCAGCCCGGTCGGGACAGAATTATACGGAACCTACGAGCAGTACTTC. The encoded protein is CASSPVGTELYGTYEQYF.

J is TRBJ2-2 and V is TRBV29-1; D possibly corresponds to TRBD1 (5 bases). V was shortened by 4 bases and J by 5 bases, with 8 bases between the two germline ends. Germline V gene sequence: CDR1 SQVTM, CDR2 ANQGSEA. The CDR3 sequence is 12 residues long. This CDR3 reads CSVVPGTGELFF. CDR3 bases: TGCAGCGTTGTCCCAGGGACCGGGGAGCTGTTTTTT.

The chain is built from TRBV7-6 and TRBJ1-1, with D maybe TRBD1 (6 bases). The CDR3 loop spans 14 amino acids. Germline-derived CDR1 and CDR2 are SGHVS and FNYEAQ. V gave up 3 bases and J gave up 1 base, with 9 bases separating them. CDR3 protein: CASSFGGANTEAFF. The CDR3 DNA is TGTGCCAGCAGCTTTGGGGGGGCGAACACTGAAGCTTTCTTT.

The table lists this clonotype with a few counts. J is TRBJ2-1 and V is TRBV24-1, with 10 bases matching TRBD1. This CDR3 spans 14 amino acids. V dropped 3 bases and J dropped 9; count of bases not matched to a gene: 4. Germline V gene data show CDR1 as KGHDR and CDR2 as SFDVKD. This chain's CDR3 is CATSDPDRGPEQFF. The CDR3 DNA follows: TGTGCCACCAGTGATCCAGACAGGGGGCCTGAGCAGTTCTTC.

J is TRBJ2-3 and V is TRBV27; D is unresolved. In germline, CDR1 is MNHEY, CDR2 SMNVEV (reference sequence). V was pared by 11 bases and J by 4 bases, with 22 bases between. The CDR3 totals 15 residues. The CDR3, as DNA: TGTGCCGTTCGGGCGGTCCCGAGCTTGGCAGATACGCAGTATTTT. It is translated as CAVRAVPSLADTQYF.

The CDR3 DNA follows: TGTGCCAGCAGTATAGCGGGAGGGGCTTGGCGTGAGCAGTTCTTC. Translation gives CASSIAGGAWREQFF. J is TRBJ2-1 and V is TRBV6-5, with 11 bases matching TRBD2. The V gene end was trimmed by 5 bases and the J gene end by 9 bases; junction bases not matched to a gene: 9. Per germline, CDR1 MNHEY and CDR2 SVGAGI. There are 15 residues in the CDR3.

The chain employs TRBV9 and TRBJ1-1; the D is unclear. The ends were cut back, 4 bases at V and 5 bases at J, with 6 bases in the middle. The germline CDR1 and CDR2 sequences are SGDLS and YYNGEE. This CDR3 region has 11 residues. This CDR3 is CASSPTTEAFF. The CDR3 DNA reads as TGTGCCAGCAGCCCAACAACTGAAGCTTTCTTT.

This clonotype was picked up a small number of times. CDR3 nucleotides: TGTGCCAGCAGCGACAGGCTGAACACTGAAGCTTTCTTT. Protein product: CASSDRLNTEAFF. The genes are TRBV7-6 and TRBJ1-1, with a weak D call TRBD1 (6 bases). The CDR3 has 13 amino acids. Trimming cost V 5 bases and J 0 bases, with 7 bases left between them. Looked up from germline, CDR1 is SGHVS and CDR2 is FNYEAQ.

V is TRBV2 and J is TRBJ2-5; the D is unclear. CDR1 and CDR2 from the germline V gene are SNHLY and FYNNEI. V shed 6 bases and J shed 0 bases, with 8 bases lying between them. This CDR3 spans 13 amino acids. CDR3 protein: CASRARYQETQYF. In DNA, the CDR3 is TGTGCCAGCAGGGCGAGGTACCAAGAGACCCAGTACTTC.

The chain uses TRBV7-9 and TRBJ2-1, with TRBD2 matching over 11 bases. V lost 7 bases and J lost 9; bases outside the gene matches: 11. The CDR3 totals 15 residues. Per germline, CDR1 SEHNR and CDR2 FQNEAQ (reference sequence). The CDR3 nucleotides are TGTGCCAGCACCCCGACTAGCGGGATGGTCGTTGAGCAGTTCTTC. Translating it yields CASTPTSGMVVEQFF. Full variable domain (outside the CDR3, taken from reference TRBV7-9 and TRBJ2-1): DTGVSQNPRHKITKRGQNVTFRCDPISEHNRLYWYRQTLGQGPEFLTYFQNEAQLEKSRLLSDRFSAERPKGSFSTLEIQRTEQGDSAMYLCASTPTSGMVVEQFFGPGTRLTVL.

The table lists this clonotype with a few counts. The V call is TRBV9, the J call TRBJ1-1; D not certain. Germline assignment: CDR1 SGDLS and CDR2 YYNGEE. The V and J ends lost 3 bases and 3 bases respectively, with 9 bases between them. CDR3 size: 13 residues. CDR3 residues: CASSEGGDTEAFF. The DNA for the CDR3 is TGTGCCAGCAGCGAGGGTGGGGACACTGAAGCTTTCTTT.